This TCR beta chain stems from a study of CD8 T cells in ankylosing spondylitis. Overall study results and limits: Within ankylosing spondylitis blood, a TCR beta motif made up of eight highly homologous variants appeared to be characteristic. Prior literature has documented some motif variants in synovial fluid and blood from reactive arthritis.

V lost 4 bases, J lost 5 bases, and 9 bases lay in between. CDR1 and CDR2 (germline): KGHDR, SFDVKD. This CDR3 has 13 amino acids. Scientists made TCR beta libraries using quantitative 5'-RACE with molecular barcodes. MiXCR, applied by TCRdb to the 5' RACE reads, yields one record per CDR3 protein. The sample shows hundreds of thousands of distinct CDR3 sequences, 17% of them seen only once. As to this clonotype: Its matching antigen is unknown.

The clonotype was recovered from a male donor with ankylosing spondylitis. The chain links TRBV24-1 to TRBJ2-3, with D perhaps matching TRBD1 (5 bases). Sequenced input: blood, either unsorted or a sorted T cell fraction (not recorded which). Written as DNA, the CDR3 is TGTGCCACCAGTGACCCAGGGATAGATACGCAGTATTTT. Amino acid sequence: CATSDPGIDTQYF.